This T cell receptor (beta chain) was sequenced in a study (dated by TCRdb to about 2016). Libraries were made using RT-PCR. Sequenced using an Illumina MiSeq. Starting from the raw public reads, TCRdb applied fastp trimming at Q25, assembled clones with MiXCR and retained in-frame beta chains. Rows with one shared CDR3 protein collapse into an entry with the most common genes and DNA. This sample gives 650,000 to 800,000 distinct CDR3 sequences in total; 14% of them show up just once. The top ten constitute 3.6% of the sample. This clonotype was observed a handful of times. What this receptor recognizes is not known. No base quality values were provided; no much bigger clone lies one nucleotide off. Sequencing was performed on memory CD4+ T cells from blood. This clonotype was sampled from a female donor in good health, serving as a healthy control.

The sequence in DNA is TGTGCCAGCAGCTCGCGCAGGAGGGGCGGGACTGAAGCTTTCTTT. This is translated as CASSSRRRGGTEAFF. Recombination joined TRBV7-9 with TRBJ1-1; tentative D gene TRBD1, with 5 bases matching. Reading from cysteine to phenylalanine, the CDR3 counts 15 amino acids. Here the CDR3 DNA is all that survives: 45 bases in frame from base 1. Via the germline V gene (reference sequence), CDR1 is SEHNR and CDR2 FQNEAQ. V lost 4 bases and J lost 5 bases; the stretch between them is 17 bases long. With the portions outside the CDR3 filled from the reference TRBV7-9 and TRBJ1-1 genes, the complete variable region becomes DTGVSQNPRHKITKRGQNVTFRCDPISEHNRLYWYRQTLGQGPEFLTYFQNEAQLEKSRLLSDRFSAERPKGSFSTLEIQRTEQGDSAMYLCASSSRRRGGTEAFFGQGTRLTVV.